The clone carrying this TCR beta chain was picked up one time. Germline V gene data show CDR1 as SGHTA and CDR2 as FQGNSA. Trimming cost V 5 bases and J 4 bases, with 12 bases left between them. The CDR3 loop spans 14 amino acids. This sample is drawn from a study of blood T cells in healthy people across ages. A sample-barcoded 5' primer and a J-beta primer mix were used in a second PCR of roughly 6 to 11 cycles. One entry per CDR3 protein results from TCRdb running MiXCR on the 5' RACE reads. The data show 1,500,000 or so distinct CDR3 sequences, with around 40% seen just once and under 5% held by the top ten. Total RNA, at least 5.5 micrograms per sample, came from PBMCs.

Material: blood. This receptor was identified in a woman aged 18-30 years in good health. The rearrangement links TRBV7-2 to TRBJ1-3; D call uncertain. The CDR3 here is CASSEGSRGNTIYF. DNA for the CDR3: TGTGCCAGCAGCGAAGGGAGCCGGGGAAACACCATATATTTT.